These 6 T cell receptor beta chains originate from one sample sequenced in a study of cytomegalovirus exposure and HLA in healthy donors. Researchers ran the PCR with 60 Vbeta and 13 Jbeta primers. Here immunoSEQ multiplex PCR was the method, and the copy in TCRdb shows in-frame clones only, minus some. The table lists about 110,000 clones, about four fifths of them singletons, with around 3% in the top ten. The source material was PBMCs. The receptors derive from a woman younger than 35 in good health and CMV-seropositive.

The chain carries TRBV6-5 and TRBJ2-7; D is perhaps TRBD1 (5 bases). The CDR3 length is 15 residues. Trimming left V 0 bases short and J 4 bases short, with 13 bases between. Germline V gene sequence: CDR1 MNHEY, CDR2 SVGAGI. The CDR3 nucleotides read TGTGCCAGCAGTTACTCTCGAGACAGTGGGTACGAGCAGTACTTC. Protein sequence: CASSYSRDSGYEQYF.

The chain is built from TRBV10-1 and TRBJ2-3; no firm D call. V lost 10 bases and J lost 7, with 15 bases in between. The germline V gene has CDR1 WNHNN and CDR2 SYGVQD (reference sequence). This CDR3 has 12 residues. CDR3 region: CATVLVPYTQYF. The CDR3 region has the DNA TGCGCCACCGTCTTAGTGCCGTATACGCAGTATTTT.

This chain connects TRBV28 to TRBJ2-5; 7 nucleotides align to TRBD2. This CDR3 comprises 14 residues. V shed 6 bases and J 3 bases; nucleotides not matched to a gene: 7. Germline V gene lookup returns CDR1 MDHEN and CDR2 SYDVKM. The CDR3 DNA is TGTGCCAGCAGCCTGTCAAGCGGGAAAGAGACCCAGTACTTC. The encoded protein is CASSLSSGKETQYF.

The CDR3 is CASSEVGANEQFF. The CDR3 region has the DNA TGTGCCAGCAGTGAGGTGGGGGCTAATGAGCAGTTCTTC. V and J are TRBV6-1 and TRBJ2-1; D might be TRBD1 (6 bases). The CDR3 covers 13 residues. V lost 3 bases and J 7 bases, leaving 10 bases between the germline ends. The V gene's germline CDR1 is MNHNS and CDR2 SASEGT.

The J gene is TRBJ2-1, the V gene TRBV7-3; 10 bases are shared with TRBD2. CDR1 is SGHTA, CDR2 FQGTGA, per germline. J lost 7 bases, V lost 5 bases, and 8 bases had no gene match. CDR3 length equals 15 residues. CDR3 sequence: CASSVTAGGTNEQFF. The CDR3 nucleotides are TGTGCCAGCAGCGTCACAGCGGGAGGGACAAATGAGCAGTTCTTC. Supplemented by reference TRBV7-3 and TRBJ2-1, the full variable domain reads GAGVSQTPSNKVTEKGKYVELRCDPISGHTALYWYRQSLGQGPEFLIYFQGTGAADDSGLPNDRFFAVRPEGSVSTLKIQRTERGDSAVYLCASSVTAGGTNEQFFGPGTRLTVL.

The chain has TRBV7-2 and TRBJ2-7, with unresolved D. The V and J ends lost 4 bases and 2 bases respectively, with 12 bases between them. Germline-derived CDR1 and CDR2 are SGHTA and FQGNSA. This CDR3 contains 14 residues. The CDR3 loop reads CASSSRDKAYEQYF. CDR3 nucleotides: TGTGCCAGCAGCTCCCGCGACAAGGCCTACGAGCAGTACTTC.